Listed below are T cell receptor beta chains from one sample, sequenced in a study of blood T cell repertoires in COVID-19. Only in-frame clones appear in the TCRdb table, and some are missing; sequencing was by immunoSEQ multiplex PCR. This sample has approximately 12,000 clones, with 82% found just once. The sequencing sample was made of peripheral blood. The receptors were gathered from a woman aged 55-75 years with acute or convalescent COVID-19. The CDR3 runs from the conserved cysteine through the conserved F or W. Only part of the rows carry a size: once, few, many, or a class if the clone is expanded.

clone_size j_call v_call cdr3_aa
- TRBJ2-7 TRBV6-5 CASRAGTGSYEQYF
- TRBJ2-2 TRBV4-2 CASSQGAGGPIGELFF
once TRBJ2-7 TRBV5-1 CASSRVQGSSYEQYF
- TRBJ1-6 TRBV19 CASSPDSRNSPLHF
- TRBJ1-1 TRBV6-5 CASTDRDTNTEAFF
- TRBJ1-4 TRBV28 CASSLERGWEKLFF
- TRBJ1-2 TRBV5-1 CASSEHWERENGYTF
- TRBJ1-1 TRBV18 CASSRRGGNTEAFF
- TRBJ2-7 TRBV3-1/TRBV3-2 CASSPLDRDNEQYF
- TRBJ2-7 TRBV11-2 CASSLRSAMRGTYEQYF
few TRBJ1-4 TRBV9 CASSYGTGFEKLFF
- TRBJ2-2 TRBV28 CASSNYRAGRGWSTGELFF
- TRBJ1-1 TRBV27 CASSLPGITEAFF
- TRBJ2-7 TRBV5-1 CASSLEGVEQYF
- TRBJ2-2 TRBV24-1 CATSGAGSGGELFF
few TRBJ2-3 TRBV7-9 CASTGTGSTDTQYF
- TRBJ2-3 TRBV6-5 CASSYSPLQGTDTQYF
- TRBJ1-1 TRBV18 CASSQQFRNTEAFF
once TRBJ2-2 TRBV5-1 CASTTGGFHTGELFF
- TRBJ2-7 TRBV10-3 CAISVAGGPYEQYF
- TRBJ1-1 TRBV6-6 CASSKTPQGEAFF
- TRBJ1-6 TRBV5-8 CASSLTGQGNSPLHF